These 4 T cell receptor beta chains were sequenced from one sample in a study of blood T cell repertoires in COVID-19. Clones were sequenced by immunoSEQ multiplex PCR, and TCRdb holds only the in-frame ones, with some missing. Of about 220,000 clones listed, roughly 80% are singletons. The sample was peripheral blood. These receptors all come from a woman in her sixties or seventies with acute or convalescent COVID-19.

The CDR3 loop is CASSRQGPTYGYTF. The CDR3 DNA reads TGTGCCAGCAGCCGACAGGGCCCAACGTATGGCTACACCTTC. The genes are TRBV3-1 (or the pseudogene TRBV3-2) and TRBJ1-2; 7 bases line up with TRBD1. The junction had 7 bases not matched to a gene; V was cut back by 4 bases and J by 5 bases. The CDR3 runs 14 residues. CDR1 LGHDT and CDR2 YNNKEL come from the germline V gene (reference sequence).

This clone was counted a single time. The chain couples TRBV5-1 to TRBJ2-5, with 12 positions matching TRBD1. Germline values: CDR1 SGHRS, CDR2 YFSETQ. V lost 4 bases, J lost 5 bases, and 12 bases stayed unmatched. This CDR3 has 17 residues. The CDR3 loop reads CASSPTTGQGAGETQYF. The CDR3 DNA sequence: TGCGCCAGCAGCCCAACCACGGGACAGGGGGCCGGTGAGACCCAGTACTTC.

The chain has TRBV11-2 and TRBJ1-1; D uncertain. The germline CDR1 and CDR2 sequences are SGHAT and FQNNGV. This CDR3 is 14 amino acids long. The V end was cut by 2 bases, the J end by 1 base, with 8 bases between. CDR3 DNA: TGTGCCAGCAGCTTAAGTGCCGGGAACACTGAAGCTTTCTTT. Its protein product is CASSLSAGNTEAFF.

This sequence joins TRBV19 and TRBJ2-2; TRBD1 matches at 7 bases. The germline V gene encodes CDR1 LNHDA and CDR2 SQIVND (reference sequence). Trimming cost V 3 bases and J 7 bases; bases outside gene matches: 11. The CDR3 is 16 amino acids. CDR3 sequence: CASSIKGAQGIGELFF. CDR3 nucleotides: TGTGCCAGTAGTATCAAGGGGGCACAGGGTATCGGGGAGCTGTTTTTT.